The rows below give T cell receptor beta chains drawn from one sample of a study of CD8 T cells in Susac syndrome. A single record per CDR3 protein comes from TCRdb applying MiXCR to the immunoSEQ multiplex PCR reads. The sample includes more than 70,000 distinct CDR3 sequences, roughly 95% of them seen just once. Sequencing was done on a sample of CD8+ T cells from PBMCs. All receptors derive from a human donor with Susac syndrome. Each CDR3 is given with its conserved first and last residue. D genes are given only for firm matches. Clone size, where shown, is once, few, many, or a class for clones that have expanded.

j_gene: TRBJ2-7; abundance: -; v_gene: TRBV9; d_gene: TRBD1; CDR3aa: CASSVGQPYEQYF; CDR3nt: TGTGCCAGCAGCGTGGGACAGCCCTACGAGCAGTACTTC
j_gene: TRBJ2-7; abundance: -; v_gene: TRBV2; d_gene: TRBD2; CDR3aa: CASSDRGDSYEQYF; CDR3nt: TGTGCCAGCAGTGACCGGGGGGACTCCTACGAGCAGTACTTC
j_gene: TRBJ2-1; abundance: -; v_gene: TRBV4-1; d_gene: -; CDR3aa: CASSPFGLAYNEQFF; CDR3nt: TGCGCCAGCAGCCCTTTTGGGTTAGCTTACAATGAGCAGTTCTTC
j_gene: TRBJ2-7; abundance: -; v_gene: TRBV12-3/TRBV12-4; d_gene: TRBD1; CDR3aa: CAIGRDRAHF; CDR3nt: TGTGCCATCGGCCGGGACAGGGCCCACTTC
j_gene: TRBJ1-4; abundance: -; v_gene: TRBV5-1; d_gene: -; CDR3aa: CASSTAGAWGEKLFF; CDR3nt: TGCGCCAGCAGCACCGCCGGGGCCTGGGGTGAAAAACTGTTTTTT
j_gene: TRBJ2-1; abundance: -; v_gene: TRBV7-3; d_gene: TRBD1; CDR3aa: CASRDRSYNEQFF; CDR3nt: TGTGCCAGCAGGGACAGGAGTTACAATGAGCAGTTCTTC
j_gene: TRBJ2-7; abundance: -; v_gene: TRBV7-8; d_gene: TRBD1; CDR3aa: CASSLGQDKFYEQYF; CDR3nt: TGTGCCAGCAGCCTGGGACAGGATAAGTTCTACGAGCAGTACTTC
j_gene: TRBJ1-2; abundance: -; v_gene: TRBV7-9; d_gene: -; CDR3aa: CASSLAPDGYGYTF; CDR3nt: TGTGCCAGCAGCTTAGCTCCGGATGGCTATGGCTACACCTTC
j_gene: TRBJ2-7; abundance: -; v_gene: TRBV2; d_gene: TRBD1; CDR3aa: CASKRTGKYEQYF; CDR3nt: TGTGCCAGCAAACGGACAGGGAAGTACGAGCAGTACTTC
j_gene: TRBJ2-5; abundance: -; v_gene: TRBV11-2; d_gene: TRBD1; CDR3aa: CASSSGTGKTQYF; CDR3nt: TGTGCCAGCAGCTCCGGGACAGGGAAGACCCAGTACTTC
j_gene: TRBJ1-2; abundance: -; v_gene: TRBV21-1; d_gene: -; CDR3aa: CASSIDRRCGYTF; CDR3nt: TGTGCCAGCAGCATCGACAGGAGGTGTGGCTACACCTTC
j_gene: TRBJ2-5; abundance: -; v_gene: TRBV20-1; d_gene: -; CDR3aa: CSGLVLETQYF; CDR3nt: TGCAGTGGATTGGTGTTGGAGACCCAGTACTTC
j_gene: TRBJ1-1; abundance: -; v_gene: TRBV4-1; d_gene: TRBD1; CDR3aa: CASSQDPRGTTEAFF; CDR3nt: TGCGCCAGCAGCCAAGATCCCAGGGGGACCACTGAAGCTTTCTTT
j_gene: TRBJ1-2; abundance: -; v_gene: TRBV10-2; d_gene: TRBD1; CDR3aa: CASSELLQGFGYGYTF; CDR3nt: TGCGCCAGCAGTGAGTTATTACAGGGGTTCGGCTATGGCTACACCTTC
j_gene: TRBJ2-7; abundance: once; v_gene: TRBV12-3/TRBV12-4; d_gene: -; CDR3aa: CASGIHLGDEQYF; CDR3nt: TGTGCCAGCGGGATCCATCTGGGAGACGAGCAGTACTTC
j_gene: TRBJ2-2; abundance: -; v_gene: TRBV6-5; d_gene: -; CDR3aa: CASSYATGVTGELFF; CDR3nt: TGTGCCAGCAGTTACGCGACAGGAGTCACCGGGGAGCTGTTTTTT
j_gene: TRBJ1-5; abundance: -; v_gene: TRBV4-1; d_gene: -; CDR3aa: CASSQAARPRNSNQPQHF; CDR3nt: TGCGCCAGCAGCCAGGCCGCTCGCCCGAGGAATAGCAATCAGCCCCAGCATTTT